This T cell receptor (beta chain) stems from a study of shared clonotypes between healthy human individuals. Germline CDR1 reads SGHTS; CDR2 reads YDEGEE. V shed 7 bases and J 7 bases; nucleotides not matched to a gene: 4. CDR3 length: 11 residues. The assay was carried out at the deep level. The method was immunoSEQ multiplex PCR; TCRdb's version includes in-frame clones alone and lacks a portion of them. Seen here are approximately 2.5 million clones, 90% to 95% observed once, and the top ten hold more than 0.12%. Study results and limitations: Sorted-subset sequencing, rarefaction showed, was incomplete despite large depth. Generation probability values for non-shared clonotypes were lower than those for clonotypes shared by all four donors.

As regards this clone: Its target is not known.

This receptor was identified in a man between 18 and 35 years old in good health. The source material was naive CD4+ T cells sorted from blood. The subset was: CD45RA+ positively selected. The V and J genes are TRBV5-8 and TRBJ2-5; TRBD1 agrees at 7 bases. The CDR3 is CASLRTGTQYF. CDR3 DNA sequence: TGTGCCAGCTTACGGACAGGGACCCAGTACTTC.